This passage covers 28 T cell receptor beta chains from one sample sequenced in a study of cytomegalovirus exposure and HLA in healthy donors listed by TCRdb under 2017. The library was generated by the immunoSEQ multiplex PCR assay. A mixture of 60 forward primers for TCR Vbeta segments and 13 reverse primers for TCR Jbeta segments was used in the multiplex PCR. Held by TCRdb, this immuneACCESS table contains in-frame sequences only and omits some clones. Under half of the omission traces to an unresolved V gene where checked; the cause of the rest is unknown. The sample profile shows over 100,000 clones; 8.9% of them were found once. 6.5% to 9% of the sample is in the top ten clones. The source material was PBMCs. The receptors were sampled from a woman in her 40s in good health and CMV-seropositive.

This clone was seen more than once but under ten times. This chain uses TRBV7-9 with TRBJ2-1, with 13 bases fitting TRBD2. Germline CDR1 SEHNR, CDR2 FQNEAQ (reference sequence). Germline trimming cut 4 bases from V and 3 bases from J; bases unmatched to any gene: 3. The CDR3 extends over 16 amino acids. CDR3 residues: CASSSTSGGVYNEQFF. In DNA form, the CDR3 reads TGTGCCAGCAGCTCTACTAGCGGGGGGGTCTACAATGAGCAGTTCTTC.

This clone was observed a handful of times. V is TRBV25-1 and J is TRBJ2-3, with 11 bases matching TRBD1. The ends lost 3 bases at V and 4 bases at J; junction bases unmatched: 3. Germline V CDR1 and CDR2: MGHDK, SYGVNS. This CDR3 is 15 amino acids long. CDR3 sequence (DNA): TGTGCCAGCAGTGACGGGACAGGGGGTCCAGATACGCAGTATTTT. It specifies CASSDGTGGPDTQYF.

This clone was detected only a few times. V is TRBV4-2 and J is TRBJ2-2; maybe TRBD2 (5 bases). The germline V gene encodes CDR1 LGHNA and CDR2 YNFKEQ. Trimming left V 0 bases short and J 1 base short, with 9 bases between. This CDR3 contains 16 residues. The CDR3 DNA is TGTGCCAGCAGCCAAGATTTCCGGGGGAACACCGGGGAGCTGTTTTTT. Its translation: CASSQDFRGNTGELFF.

This rearrangement joins TRBV9 to TRBJ2-1, with 10 bases lining up with TRBD2. J lost 5 bases, V lost 4 bases, and 3 bases had no gene match. The CDR3 covers 14 residues. From germline, CDR1 is SGDLS and CDR2 YYNGEE. CDR3 sequence: CASSQTSGDNEQFF. The DNA of the CDR3 is TGTGCCAGCAGCCAAACTAGCGGGGACAATGAGCAGTTCTTC.

V is TRBV5-8 and J is TRBJ1-2; unclear D gene. The CDR3 contains 13 residues. CDR1 and CDR2 from the germline V gene are SGHTS and YDEGEE. Trimming pared 2 bases from V and 0 bases from J, leaving 5 bases between. The CDR3 reads CASSFQSNYGYTF. DNA for the CDR3: TGTGCCAGCAGCTTTCAATCTAACTATGGCTACACCTTC.

This clone was seen a few times. The CDR3 nucleotides are TGCGCCAGCAGCTTGGCGACAGATACGCAGTATTTT. Translating gives CASSLATDTQYF. V usage is TRBV5-1 and J usage is TRBJ2-3; D not resolved. With 0 bases removed from V and 3 bases from J, the gap between germline ends came to 2 bases. CDR3 size: 12 residues. The germline V gene has CDR1 SGHRS and CDR2 YFSETQ.

This clone occurred a few times. The V call is TRBV10-2, the J call TRBJ2-2, with D possibly matching TRBD1 (6 bases). Germline V gene data show CDR1 as WSHSY and CDR2 as SAAADI. The CDR3 covers 15 residues. The V end lost 10 bases, the J end lost 1 base, and 16 bases lay between the germline ends. The CDR3 region is CAIQVQGKNTGELFF. CDR3 DNA sequence: TGCGCCATACAGGTCCAGGGGAAGAACACCGGGGAGCTGTTTTTT.

The sample holds a few counts of this clone. The chain has TRBV29-1 and TRBJ2-7; TRBD1 might be the D (6 bases). Trimming shortened V by 7 bases and J by 7 bases, and 17 bases separated the two germline ends. This CDR3 contains 12 residues. Germline V gives CDR1 SQVTM, CDR2 ANQGSEA. CDR3 bases: TGCAGCGCGGGGCAGGGGATGAGGGAGCAGTACTTC. Amino acid sequence: CSAGQGMREQYF.

This clone showed up just a few times. The chain carries TRBV2 and TRBJ2-3; TRBD2 agrees at 11 bases. J was trimmed by 2 bases and V by 5 bases; bases with no gene match: 9. CDR3 size: 17 residues. The germline gives CDR1 SNHLY, CDR2 FYNNEI. CDR3 amino acids: CASSRPTSGDFTDTQYF. The CDR3 DNA reads as TGTGCCAGCAGTCGTCCGACTAGCGGGGATTTCACAGATACGCAGTATTTT.

The sample holds a few counts of this clone. The V call is TRBV5-4, the J call TRBJ2-2; perhaps TRBD1 as D (5 bases). V shed 1 base and J shed 4 bases, with 8 bases lying between them. This CDR3 is built from 14 residues. Looked up from germline, CDR1 is SGHNT and CDR2 is YYREEE (reference sequence). The CDR3 nucleotides are TGTGCCAGCAGCTTGACAGGACCCACCGGGGAGCTGTTTTTT. Translated: CASSLTGPTGELFF. The whole variable domain, remainder taken from reference TRBV5-4 and TRBJ2-2, is ETGVTQSPTHLIKTRGQQVTLRCSSQSGHNTVSWYQQALGQGPQFIFQYYREEENGRGNFPPRFSGLQFPNYSSELNVNALELDDSALYLCASSLTGPTGELFFGEGSRLTVL.

The chain couples TRBV6-1 to TRBJ2-7; 10 nucleotides agree with TRBD2. The CDR3 has 18 residues. Per germline, CDR1 MNHNS and CDR2 SASEGT. Losses at the gene ends were 1 base for V and 5 bases for J; bases not matched to a gene: 14. In DNA form, the CDR3 reads TGTGCCAGCAGTGAAGTGGGAGCGGGGGGGCCTTTCGGGGACGAGCAGTACTTC. Translation gives CASSEVGAGGPFGDEQYF.

The chain combines TRBV5-4 with TRBJ2-1; 11 nucleotides align to TRBD2. This CDR3 has 15 amino acids. Unmatched junction bases numbered 2, after V lost 3 bases and J lost 3 bases. Germline-derived CDR1 and CDR2 are SGHNT and YYREEE (reference sequence). This chain's CDR3 is CASSSTSGDYNEQFF. CDR3 coding DNA: TGTGCCAGCAGCTCGACTAGCGGGGACTACAATGAGCAGTTCTTC.

This clone came up a few times. This chain uses TRBV7-9 with TRBJ1-4, with TRBD1 identical over 11 bases. Germline assignment: CDR1 SEHNR and CDR2 FQNEAQ (reference sequence). Germline trimming cut 5 bases from V and 13 bases from J; bases unmatched to any gene: 18. The CDR3 has 17 amino acids. Written as DNA, the CDR3 is TGTGCCAGCAGCCCTAGGACAGGGGGCGACGGGAATGAAGGACTGTTTTTT. Its translation: CASSPRTGGDGNEGLFF.

The table lists this clone with a few counts. The genes are TRBV2 and TRBJ1-1, with D uncertain. The CDR3 runs 14 residues. V lost 2 bases and J 4 bases, leaving 11 bases between the germline ends. Germline loops: CDR1 SNHLY, CDR2 FYNNEI. CDR3 region: CASSEWGGGTEAFF. Here the CDR3 DNA reads TGTGCCAGCAGTGAATGGGGAGGCGGCACTGAAGCTTTCTTT.

The V call is TRBV6-1, the J call TRBJ1-2; perhaps TRBD1 as D (6 bases). With 7 bases removed from V and 4 bases from J, the gap between germline ends came to 13 bases. This CDR3 contains 13 residues. CDR1 and CDR2 from the germline V gene are MNHNS and SASEGT. The CDR3 region has the DNA TGTGCCAGCAATATGGACAGCCCCTATGGCTACACCTTC. Protein sequence: CASNMDSPYGYTF.

The V gene is TRBV2, the J gene TRBJ1-2, with D hard to call. Germline CDR1 reads SNHLY; CDR2 reads FYNNEI. The CDR3 runs 12 residues. Trimming took off 6 bases at V and 8 bases at J, with 13 bases between the two ends. The CDR3 sequence: CASRRVGEGYTF. The CDR3 region has the DNA TGTGCCAGCAGGAGGGTGGGCGAAGGCTACACCTTC.

This chain joins TRBV6-5 and TRBJ2-2; 11 bases are a match to TRBD1. Germline V CDR1 and CDR2: MNHEY, SVGAGI. The CDR3 has 15 amino acids. V dropped 2 bases and J dropped 7; count of bases not matched to a gene: 3. The CDR3 DNA reads TGTGCCAGCAGTTACGGGACAGGGGGGATCGGGGAGCTGTTTTTT. Its protein is CASSYGTGGIGELFF.

In this sample, this clone turned up a few times. This chain links TRBV11-3 with TRBJ2-1; TRBD2 matches 10 bases. CDR3 length: 17 amino acids. Germline lookup yields CDR1 SGHNT and CDR2 YENEEA. V lost 1 base to trimming and J lost 2 bases; unmatched junction nucleotides: 5. CDR3 loop: CASSLGVSGGPYNEQFF. In nucleotides, the CDR3 is TGTGCCAGCAGCTTAGGGGTTAGCGGGGGGCCCTACAATGAGCAGTTCTTC. Full variable domain (missing parts from reference TRBV11-3 and TRBJ2-1): EAGVVQSPRYKIIEKKQPVAFWCNPISGHNTLYWYLQNLGQGPELLIRYENEEAVDDSQLPKDRFSAERLKGVDSTLKIQPAELGDSAVYLCASSLGVSGGPYNEQFFGPGTRLTVL.

This clone turned up a few times. The V and J genes are TRBV6-6 and TRBJ1-2, with 7 bases lining up with TRBD1. Per germline, CDR1 MNHNY and CDR2 SVGAGI (reference sequence). The trim removed 5 bases at V and 4 bases at J, leaving 7 bases unmatched. The CDR3 totals 14 residues. The CDR3 is CASSRGQTVYGYTF. Written as DNA, the CDR3 is TGTGCCAGCAGTCGGGGACAGACCGTCTATGGCTACACCTTC.

The chain joins TRBV23-1 to TRBJ1-6; TRBD1 is a possible D gene (5 bases). TRBV23-1 is an open reading frame, and its role is uncertain. The CDR3 has 18 residues. V was pared by 0 bases and J by 9 bases, with 21 bases between. The CDR3 coding sequence is TGCGCCAGCAGTCAATCCCGGAGGGGCAGGTGGAAAGGTTCACCCCTCCACTTT. Its protein product is CASSQSRRGRWKGSPLHF.

The genes are TRBV2 and TRBJ1-4; no definite D call. Between the trimmed V and J ends, which lost 6 bases and 5 bases, there was a span of 7 bases. Germline V gives CDR1 SNHLY, CDR2 FYNNEI. The CDR3 has 12 amino acids. The CDR3 DNA reads as TGTGCCAGCAGCCCAATGAATGAAAAACTGTTTTTT. Its protein product is CASSPMNEKLFF. The whole variable domain, filled in from reference TRBV2 and TRBJ1-4, reads EPEVTQTPSHQVTQMGQEVILRCVPISNHLYFYWYRQILGQKVEFLVSFYNNEISEKSEIFDDQFSVERPDGSNFTLKIRSTKLEDSAMYFCASSPMNEKLFFGSGTQLSVL.

This clone was observed a handful of times. V gene TRBV27 combines with J gene TRBJ1-5; 7 nucleotides match TRBD1. Trimming took 6 bases from V and 7 from J; bases not matched to a gene: 12. The CDR3 has 15 amino acids. Germline V gene data show CDR1 as MNHEY and CDR2 as SMNVEV (reference sequence). CDR3 DNA: TGTGCCAGCAGGTTGACAGGGCGGTTAGAGCAGCCCCAGCATTTT. This gives the protein CASRLTGRLEQPQHF.

This clone turned up a few times. This rearrangement joins TRBV4-2 to TRBJ1-2; D might be TRBD1 (6 bases). Between the trimmed V and J ends, which lost 4 bases and 5 bases, there was a span of 20 bases. The germline V gene has CDR1 LGHNA and CDR2 YNFKEQ. The length of the CDR3 is 16 residues. CDR3 nucleotides: TGTGCCAGCAGCCCAGATGGGGGCTCTTCATGGTATGGCTACACCTTC. Translating it yields CASSPDGGSSWYGYTF.

The chain recombines TRBV29-1 with TRBJ2-5; TRBD1 matches 7 bases. The DNA end lines up better with TRBJ2-7; the J call may be wrong. The germline V gene encodes CDR1 SQVTM and CDR2 ANQGSEA. The CDR3 is made up of 11 amino acids. In DNA form, the CDR3 reads TGCAGCGCGGGACAGTTGGTCGAGCAGTACTTC. This translates into CSAGQLVEQYF.

The chain is built from TRBV5-1 and TRBJ1-1; tentative D call: TRBD1 (5 bases). The CDR3 is 14 amino acids. Between the trimmed V and J ends, which lost 0 bases and 4 bases, there was a span of 10 bases. Germline assignment: CDR1 SGHRS and CDR2 YFSETQ. The CDR3 here is CASSLGGRVTEAFF. The CDR3 DNA sequence: TGCGCCAGCAGCTTGGGGGGCAGAGTCACTGAAGCTTTCTTT.

The V and J genes are TRBV7-2 and TRBJ2-3; 12 bases match TRBD2. Germline CDR1 is SGHTA and CDR2 is FQGNSA. CDR3 length: 17 residues. J was trimmed by 4 bases and V by 1 base; bases with no gene match: 6. The CDR3 reads CASSLGLAGGWADTQYF. The CDR3 DNA follows: TGTGCCAGCAGCTTAGGGCTAGCGGGGGGGTGGGCAGATACGCAGTATTTT.

The gene calls are TRBV19 and TRBJ2-2; 9 bases are a match to TRBD1. V lost 1 base, J lost 8 bases, and 8 bases stayed unmatched. This CDR3 spans 16 amino acids. Germline CDR1 LNHDA, CDR2 SQIVND (reference sequence). The CDR3 here is CASSIAGTGLPGELFF. Written as DNA, the CDR3 is TGTGCCAGTAGTATAGCTGGGACAGGGCTTCCTGGGGAGCTGTTTTTT.

This clone was observed a handful of times. The V and J genes are TRBV5-1 and TRBJ1-2, with D possibly matching TRBD1 (5 bases). Germline CDR1 and CDR2: SGHRS and YFSETQ. This CDR3 region has 16 residues. Trimming took off 0 bases at V and 4 bases at J, with 16 bases between the two ends. Here the CDR3 DNA reads TGCGCCAGCAGCTTGGCCACGGCAGGGTCCGGCTATGGCTACACCTTC. It codes for CASSLATAGSGYGYTF.